A single TCR beta chain is shown here with its context. It lacks a known antigen. Base qualities were left out, and no much larger clone turns up one base away. The data stem from a study of T cell responses to AZD1222 COVID-19 vaccine (dated by TCRdb to the early 2020s). For the wider study: AZD1222 recipients given second doses at about 4 weeks or at about 12 weeks were pooled, since spike-specific TCR depth and breadth were not found to differ between the two schedules. TCR sequencing covered over 230 trial participants: approximately 200 given two doses of AZD1222 and approximately 26 given two doses of MenACWY control vaccine. Enrollment into the trials was organized by age into subgroups of 18-55, 56-69 and 70-plus years, and those subgroups contained roughly 140, 27 and 60 TCR-sequenced participants, respectively.

In the paper's terms, the time point label means: baseline before first vaccination. The vaccinee samples were drawn from two UK trials, COV001 and COV002, one of which was a single-blind randomized controlled phase 2/3 trial testing AZD1222 (ChAdOx1 nCoV-19) in healthy adults. Trial participant PBMC samples were collected at day 0 and day 28 after the second dose for TCRbeta chain sequencing. CDR1 and CDR2, per the germline V gene, are MNHEY and SVGAGI. After removal of 6 bases from V and 3 bases from J, the junction retains 7 bases not matched to a gene. Measured from the cysteine to the phenylalanine, the CDR3 is 14 residues long. The CDR3 DNA has 42 bases and is translated from base 1. The CDR3 regions of human TCRbeta chains were analyzed by immunosequencing. In the paper's pipeline: Repertoire TCRs were checked for matches against a reference library of SARS-CoV-2-specific TCRs that had been generated using the MIRA antigen-specificity platform. Breadth was defined as the fraction of unique TCRs that were SARS-CoV-2-associated. Depth was defined as the fraction of total T cells that were SARS-CoV-2-associated. Using the MIRA data, every spike-specific TCR was mapped to the spike region that the TCR reacted to and assigned to either a CD4 or a CD8 class. Log10-transformed breadth and depth values were compared by one-way ANOVA with Sidak's multiple comparisons tests. TCRdb holds this immuneACCESS table with in-frame rearrangements only. Some clones are missing; in checked studies, unresolved V genes explain under half, and the rest has no known cause. V, J and clone size reflect that table, while D and trimming were determined from the DNA. In all, the sample holds about 140,000 clones, and approximately 94% of those were seen once. Around 5% of the sample comes from the top ten.

The full study reports these points: In the small 56-69-year group, the increase in depth fell short of significance, most likely because of low power. CD4 TCRs associated with the vaccine covered the entire spike protein, and the dominant responses were in regions 160-218 and 743-854. Conclusions about previously exposed vaccinees were limited because only a handful of AZD1222 recipients were SARS-CoV-2 seropositive at baseline. A significant rise in spike-specific TCR breadth and depth was observed after two AZD1222 doses relative to day 0 and relative to MenACWY recipients. Participants were mostly white British, with more females than males. The authors suggested clonal diversity may have been underestimated. Nearly half of unique spike-specific TCRs reportedly recognized epitopes outside regions mutated in the B.1.351 and B.1.1.7 variants. Because no day 14 peak-response samples were available, repertoires were characterized only after the peak T cell response.

The rearrangement joined TRBV6-5 to TRBJ2-7, with 8 middle bases fitting TRBD2. The TCR comes from an adult in good health. Material: peripheral blood, obtained on day 0 of AZD1222 vaccination. The CDR3 amino acid sequence is: CASRSSGAYYEQYF. The nucleotide sequence reads TGTGCCAGCAGGAGTAGCGGGGCTTACTACGAGCAGTACTTC.